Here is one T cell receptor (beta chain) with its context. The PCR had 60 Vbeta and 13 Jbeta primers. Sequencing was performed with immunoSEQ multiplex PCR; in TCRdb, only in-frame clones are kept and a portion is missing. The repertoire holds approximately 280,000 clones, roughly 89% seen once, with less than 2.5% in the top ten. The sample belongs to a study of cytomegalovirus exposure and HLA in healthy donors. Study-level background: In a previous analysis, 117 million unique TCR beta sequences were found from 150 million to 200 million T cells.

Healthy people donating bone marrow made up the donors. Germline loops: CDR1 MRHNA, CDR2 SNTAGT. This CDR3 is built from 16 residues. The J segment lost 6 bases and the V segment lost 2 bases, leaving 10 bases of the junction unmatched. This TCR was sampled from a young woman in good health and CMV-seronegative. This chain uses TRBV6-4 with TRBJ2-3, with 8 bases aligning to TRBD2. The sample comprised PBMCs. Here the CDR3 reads CASSDTGGGPVDTQYF. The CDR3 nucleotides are TGTGCCAGCAGTGACACCGGGGGGGGCCCTGTTGATACGCAGTATTTT.